The source of this T cell receptor beta chain is a study of TIL therapy for anti-PD-1-resistant metastatic lung cancer. The libraries were made with immunoSEQ v3. Assay: immunoSEQ multiplex PCR; the TCRdb copy retains only in-frame clones and omits some. The sample lists about 50,000 clones; around three quarters were seen once. Indicated time point: pre-treatment sample, taken before nivolumab and TIL therapy. The CDR3 consists of 15 residues. Germline loops: CDR1 MDHEN, CDR2 SYDVKM. Trimming shortened V by 6 bases and J by 1 base, and 13 bases separated the two germline ends. The sequencing used blood, collected at baseline. The rearrangement links TRBV28 to TRBJ2-4; either TRBD1 or TRBD2 may fit D (5 bases each). The TCR comes from a woman aged 30-79 years with non-small cell lung cancer. This chain's CDR3 is CASSGTSKAKNIQYF. The CDR3 nucleotides read TGTGCCAGCAGCGGGACGAGCAAGGCCAAAAACATTCAGTACTTC.